A selection of T cell receptor beta chains follows, all from one sample in a study of T-cell memory formation after mild COVID-19. Using its own MiXCR run on the 5' RACE reads, TCRdb lists one record per CDR3 protein. The table lists about 560,000 distinct CDR3 sequences, 15% to 20% of them singletons. What was sequenced was PBMCs or a T cell subset sorted from them (not recorded which). These receptors all stem from an adult woman who had mild COVID-19 (a few samples of this study predate the infection). Cell type and time point are not known. CDR3s include the opening cysteine and the closing phenylalanine or tryptophan. The order of the fields is J gene, D gene, clone size, V gene, CDR3 DNA, CDR3 protein. A D gene is named only where the DNA matches it firmly. The size field is filled for only some rows; it gives once, few, many or a size class.

TRBJ1-1	TRBD1	few	TRBV12-3/TRBV12-4	TGTGCCACTAAGGGGGCAAAGAACACTGAAGCTTTCTTT	CATKGAKNTEAFF
TRBJ1-6	-	once	TRBV11-2	TGTGCCAGCAGCTTAGTCCCTAATTCACCCCTCCACTTT	CASSLVPNSPLHF
TRBJ1-1	TRBD1	-	TRBV7-3	TGTGCCAGCAGCTTTAACGCCGGGACAGGGATCGCTGAAGCTTTCTTT	CASSFNAGTGIAEAFF
TRBJ2-2	TRBD1	-	TRBV12-3/TRBV12-4	TGTGCCACCATGAATTATAGGCAGGGGGCCAACACCGGGGAGCTGTTTTTT	CATMNYRQGANTGELFF
TRBJ1-1	-	few	TRBV4-2	TGTGCCAGCAGCCAAGTGTTTCAGGGGTTGGACACTGAAGCTTTCTTT	CASSQVFQGLDTEAFF
TRBJ2-1	-	few	TRBV9	TGTGCCAGCAGCGTAGCGTCATCTGAGCAGTTCTTC	CASSVASSEQFF
TRBJ2-5	-	few	TRBV3-1	TGTGCCGTAAGACAGGCTGCCCAAGAGACCCAGTACTTC	CAVRQAAQETQYF
TRBJ2-3	TRBD2	few	TRBV6-6	TGTGCCAGCAGCCTCAGCGGGAGTATCACAGATACGCAGTATTTT	CASSLSGSITDTQYF
TRBJ2-1	TRBD2	-	TRBV3-1	TGTGCCAGCAGCCAAGACCCTAGCGGGAGGTCTGACCCGTTCTTC	CASSQDPSGRSDPFF
TRBJ1-1	-	-	TRBV7-6	TGTGCCAGCAGGCCCCAGGCGAACACTGAAGCTTTCTTT	CASRPQANTEAFF
TRBJ2-5	-	-	TRBV7-7	TGTGCCAGCAGCTCACACTACAGGTCCCAAGAGACCCAGTACTTC	CASSSHYRSQETQYF
TRBJ1-1	-	-	TRBV20-1	TGCAGTGCTAAAGGGGACGTTGAAGCTTTCTTT	CSAKGDVEAFF
TRBJ2-7	-	once	TRBV12-3/TRBV12-4	TGTGCCAGCAAAAGGGGTTACGAGCAGTACTTC	CASKRGYEQYF
TRBJ2-2	TRBD2	many	TRBV7-2	TGTGCCAGCAGCCCAGACGGGGGGGCAGCCGGGGAGCTGTTTTTT	CASSPDGGAAGELFF
TRBJ2-3	-	few	TRBV11-2	TGTGCCAGCAGCTTAGAGTCAAGACTTGATACGCAGTATTTT	CASSLESRLDTQYF